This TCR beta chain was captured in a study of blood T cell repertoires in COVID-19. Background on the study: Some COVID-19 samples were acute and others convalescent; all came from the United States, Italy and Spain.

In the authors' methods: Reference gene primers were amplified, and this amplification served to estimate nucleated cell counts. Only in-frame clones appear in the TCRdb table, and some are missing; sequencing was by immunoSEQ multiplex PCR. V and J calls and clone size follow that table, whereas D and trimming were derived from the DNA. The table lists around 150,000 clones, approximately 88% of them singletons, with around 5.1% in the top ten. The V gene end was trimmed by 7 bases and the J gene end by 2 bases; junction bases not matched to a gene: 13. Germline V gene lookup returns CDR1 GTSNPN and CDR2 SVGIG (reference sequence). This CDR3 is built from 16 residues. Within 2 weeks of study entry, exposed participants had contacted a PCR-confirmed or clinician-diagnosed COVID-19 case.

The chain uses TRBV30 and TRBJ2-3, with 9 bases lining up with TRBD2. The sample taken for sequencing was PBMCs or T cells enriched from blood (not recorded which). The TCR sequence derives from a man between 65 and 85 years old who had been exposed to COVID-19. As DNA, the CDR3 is TGTGCCTTAGCGCGGGGGGGGGCCCTCGTCACAGATACGCAGTATTTT. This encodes CALARGGALVTDTQYF.